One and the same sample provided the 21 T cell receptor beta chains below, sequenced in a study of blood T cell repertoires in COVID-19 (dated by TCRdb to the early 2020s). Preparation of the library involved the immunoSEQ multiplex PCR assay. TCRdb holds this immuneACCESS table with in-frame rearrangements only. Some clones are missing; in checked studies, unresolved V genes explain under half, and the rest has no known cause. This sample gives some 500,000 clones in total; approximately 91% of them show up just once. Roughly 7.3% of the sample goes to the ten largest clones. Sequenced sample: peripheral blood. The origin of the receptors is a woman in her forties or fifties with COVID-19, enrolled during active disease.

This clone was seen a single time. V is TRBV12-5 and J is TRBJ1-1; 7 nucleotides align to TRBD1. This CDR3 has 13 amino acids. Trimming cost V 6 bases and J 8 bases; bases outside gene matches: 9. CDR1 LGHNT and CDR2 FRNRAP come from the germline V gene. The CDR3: CASGGWTGPEAFF. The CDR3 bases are TGTGCTAGTGGGGGCTGGACAGGCCCGGAAGCTTTCTTT.

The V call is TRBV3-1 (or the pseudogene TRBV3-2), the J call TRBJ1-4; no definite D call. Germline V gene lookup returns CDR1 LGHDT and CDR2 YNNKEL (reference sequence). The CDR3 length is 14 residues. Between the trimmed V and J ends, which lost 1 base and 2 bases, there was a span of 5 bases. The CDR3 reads CASSQGRTNEKLFF. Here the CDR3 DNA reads TGTGCCAGCAGCCAAGGGAGGACTAATGAAAAACTGTTTTTT.

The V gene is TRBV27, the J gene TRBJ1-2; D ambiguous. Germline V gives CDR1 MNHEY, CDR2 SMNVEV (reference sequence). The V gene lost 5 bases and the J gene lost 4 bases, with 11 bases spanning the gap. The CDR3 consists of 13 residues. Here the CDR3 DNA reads TGTGCCAGCAGTCGAACCGGGATCTATGGCTACACCTTC. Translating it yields CASSRTGIYGYTF.

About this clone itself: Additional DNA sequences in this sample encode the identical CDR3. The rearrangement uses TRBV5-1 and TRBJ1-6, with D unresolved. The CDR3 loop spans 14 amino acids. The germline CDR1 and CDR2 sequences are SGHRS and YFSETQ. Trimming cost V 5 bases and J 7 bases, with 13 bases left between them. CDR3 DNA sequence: TGCGCCAGCAGTCTGGTGGAGGGAAATTCACCCCTCCACTTT. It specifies CASSLVEGNSPLHF.

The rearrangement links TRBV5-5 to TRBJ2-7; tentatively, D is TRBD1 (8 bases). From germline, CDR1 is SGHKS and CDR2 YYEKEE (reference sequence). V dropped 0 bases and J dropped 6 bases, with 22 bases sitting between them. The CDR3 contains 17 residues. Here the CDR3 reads CASSLEGAIHRGGEQYF. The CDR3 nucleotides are TGTGCCAGCAGCTTGGAAGGCGCGATCCACAGGGGGGGCGAGCAGTACTTC.

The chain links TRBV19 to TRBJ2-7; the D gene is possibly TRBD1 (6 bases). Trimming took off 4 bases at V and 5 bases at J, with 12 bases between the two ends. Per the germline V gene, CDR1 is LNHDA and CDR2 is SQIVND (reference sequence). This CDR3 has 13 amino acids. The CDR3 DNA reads TGTGCCAGTAGTAGGGCAGGGGTGGACGAGCAGTACTTC. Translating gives CASSRAGVDEQYF.

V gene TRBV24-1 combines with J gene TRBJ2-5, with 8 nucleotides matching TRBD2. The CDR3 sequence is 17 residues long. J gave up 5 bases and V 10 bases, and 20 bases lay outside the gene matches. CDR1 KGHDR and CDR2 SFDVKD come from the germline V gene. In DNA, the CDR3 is TGTGCCACTTTCGTACGGGGGGGGGCCTATTGGTGGGAGACCCAGTACTTC. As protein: CATFVRGGAYWWETQYF.

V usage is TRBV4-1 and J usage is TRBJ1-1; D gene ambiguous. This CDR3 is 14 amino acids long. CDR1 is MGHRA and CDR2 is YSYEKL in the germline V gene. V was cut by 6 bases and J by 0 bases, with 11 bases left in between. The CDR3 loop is CASRELAVNTEAFF. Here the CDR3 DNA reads TGCGCCAGCAGGGAGTTAGCAGTGAACACTGAAGCTTTCTTT.

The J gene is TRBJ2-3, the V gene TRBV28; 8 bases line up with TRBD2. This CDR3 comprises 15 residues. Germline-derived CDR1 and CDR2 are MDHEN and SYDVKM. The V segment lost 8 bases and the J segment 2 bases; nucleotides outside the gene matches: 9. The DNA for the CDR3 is TGTGCCAGCGGAGCTCGGGGGGGTTACACAGATACGCAGTATTTT. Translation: CASGARGGYTDTQYF.

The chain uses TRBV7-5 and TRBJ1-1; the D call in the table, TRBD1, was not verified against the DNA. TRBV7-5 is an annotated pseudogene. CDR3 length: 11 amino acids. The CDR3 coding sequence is TGTGCCAGCAGCCAAAACACTGAAGCTTTCTTT. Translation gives CASSQNTEAFF.

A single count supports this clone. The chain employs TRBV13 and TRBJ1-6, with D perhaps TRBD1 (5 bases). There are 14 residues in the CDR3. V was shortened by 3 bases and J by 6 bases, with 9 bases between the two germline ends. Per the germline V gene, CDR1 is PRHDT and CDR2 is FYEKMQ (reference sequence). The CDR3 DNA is TGTGCCAGCAGCTTCGGACATTTTAATTCACCCCTCCACTTT. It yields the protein CASSFGHFNSPLHF.

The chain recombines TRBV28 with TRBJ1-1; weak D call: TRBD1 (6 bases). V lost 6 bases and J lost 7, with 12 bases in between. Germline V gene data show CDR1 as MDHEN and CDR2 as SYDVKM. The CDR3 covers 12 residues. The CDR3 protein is CASRQGYNEAFF. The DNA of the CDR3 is TGTGCCAGCAGACAGGGATATAATGAAGCTTTCTTT.

CDR3 nucleotide sequence: TGTGCCAGCAGCTTCGGACAGGGGGCGTCCAATGAGCAGTTCTTC. Amino acid sequence: CASSFGQGASNEQFF. This sequence joins TRBV11-2 and TRBJ2-1, with 11 nucleotides matching TRBD1. Germline V CDR1 and CDR2: SGHAT, FQNNGV. The CDR3 is 15 residues long. J gave up 6 bases and V 3 bases, and 4 bases lay outside the gene matches.

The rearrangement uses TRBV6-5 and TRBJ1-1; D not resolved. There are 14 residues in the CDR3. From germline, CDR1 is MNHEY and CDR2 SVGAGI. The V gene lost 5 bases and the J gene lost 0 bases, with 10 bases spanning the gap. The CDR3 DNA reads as TGTGCCAGCAGTCCTCGGAGGGTGAACACTGAAGCTTTCTTT. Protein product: CASSPRRVNTEAFF.

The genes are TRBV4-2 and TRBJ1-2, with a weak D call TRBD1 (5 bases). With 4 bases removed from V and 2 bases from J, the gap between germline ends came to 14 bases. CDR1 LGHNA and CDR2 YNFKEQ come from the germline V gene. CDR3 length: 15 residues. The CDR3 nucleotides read TGTGCCAGCAGCCCTCACCAGGGCGGCAACTATGGCTACACCTTC. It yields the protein CASSPHQGGNYGYTF.

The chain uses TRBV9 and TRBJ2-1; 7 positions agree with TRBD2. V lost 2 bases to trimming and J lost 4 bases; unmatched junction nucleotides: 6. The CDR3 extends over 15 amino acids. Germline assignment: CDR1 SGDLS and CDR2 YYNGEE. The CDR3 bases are TGTGCCAGCAGCGTTAGCCGGGGGGTGTACAATGAGCAGTTCTTC. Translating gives CASSVSRGVYNEQFF.

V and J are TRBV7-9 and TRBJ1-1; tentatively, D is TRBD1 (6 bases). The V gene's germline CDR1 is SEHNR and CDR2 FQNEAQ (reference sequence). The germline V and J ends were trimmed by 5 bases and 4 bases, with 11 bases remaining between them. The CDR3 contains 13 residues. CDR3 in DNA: TGTGCCAGCAGCGATCAGGGGAGCACTGAAGCTTTCTTT. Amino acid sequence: CASSDQGSTEAFF.

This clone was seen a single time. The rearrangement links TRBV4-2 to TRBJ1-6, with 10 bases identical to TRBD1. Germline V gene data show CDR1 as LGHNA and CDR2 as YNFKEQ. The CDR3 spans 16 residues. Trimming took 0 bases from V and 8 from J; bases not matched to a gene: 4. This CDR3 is CASSQDGDRGYSPLHF. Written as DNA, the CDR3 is TGTGCCAGCAGCCAAGATGGGGACAGGGGCTATTCACCCCTCCACTTT.

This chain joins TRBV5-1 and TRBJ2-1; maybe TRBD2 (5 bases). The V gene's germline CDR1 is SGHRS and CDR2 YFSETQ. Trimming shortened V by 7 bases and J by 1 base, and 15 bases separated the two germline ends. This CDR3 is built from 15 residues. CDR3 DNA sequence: TGCGCCAGCCGACCCGTGAGCGGTTCCTACAATGAGCAGTTCTTC. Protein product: CASRPVSGSYNEQFF.

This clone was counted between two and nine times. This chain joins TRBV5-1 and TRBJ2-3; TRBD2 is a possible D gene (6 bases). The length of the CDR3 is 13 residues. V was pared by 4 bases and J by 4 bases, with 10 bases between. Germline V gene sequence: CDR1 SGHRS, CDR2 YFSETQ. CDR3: CASSPGLADTQYF. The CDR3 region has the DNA TGCGCCAGCAGCCCGGGACTCGCAGATACGCAGTATTTT. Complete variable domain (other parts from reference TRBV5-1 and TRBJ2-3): KAGVTQTPRYLIKTRGQQVTLSCSPISGHRSVSWYQQTPGQGLQFLFEYFSETQRNKGNFPGRFSGRQFSNSRSEMNVSTLELGDSALYLCASSPGLADTQYFGPGTRLTVL.

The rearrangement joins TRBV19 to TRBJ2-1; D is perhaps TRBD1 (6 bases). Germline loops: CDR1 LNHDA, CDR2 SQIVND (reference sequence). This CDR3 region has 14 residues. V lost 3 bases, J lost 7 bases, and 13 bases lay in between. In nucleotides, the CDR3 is TGTGCCAGTAGTATTTCAGGGGAGAGGAATGAGCAGTTCTTC. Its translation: CASSISGERNEQFF. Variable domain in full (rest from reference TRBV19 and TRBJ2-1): DGGITQSPKYLFRKEGQNVTLSCEQNLNHDAMYWYRQDPGQGLRLIYYSQIVNDFQKGDIAEGYSVSREKKESFPLTVTSAQKNPTAFYLCASSISGERNEQFFGPGTRLTVL.